This T cell receptor beta chain is drawn from a study of T cell responses to AZD1222 COVID-19 vaccine. Clones were sequenced by immunoSEQ multiplex PCR, and TCRdb holds only the in-frame ones, with some missing. The sample consists of approximately 110,000 clones, 80% to 95% of them appearing once. CDR3 length: 16 amino acids. Trimming stripped 6 bases from V and 0 bases from J, with 16 bases between. Germline V lookup: CDR1 MNHNY, CDR2 SVGAGI (reference sequence). This sequence was found in an adult who received the AZD1222 COVID-19 vaccine. The sample consisted of peripheral blood, taken 28 days after the second AZD1222 dose. This chain links TRBV6-6 with TRBJ2-3; D gene uncertain. CDR3 sequence reads: CASSELSVTSTDTQYF. The CDR3 bases are TGTGCCAGCAGCGAACTGAGCGTTACTAGCACAGATACGCAGTATTTT.